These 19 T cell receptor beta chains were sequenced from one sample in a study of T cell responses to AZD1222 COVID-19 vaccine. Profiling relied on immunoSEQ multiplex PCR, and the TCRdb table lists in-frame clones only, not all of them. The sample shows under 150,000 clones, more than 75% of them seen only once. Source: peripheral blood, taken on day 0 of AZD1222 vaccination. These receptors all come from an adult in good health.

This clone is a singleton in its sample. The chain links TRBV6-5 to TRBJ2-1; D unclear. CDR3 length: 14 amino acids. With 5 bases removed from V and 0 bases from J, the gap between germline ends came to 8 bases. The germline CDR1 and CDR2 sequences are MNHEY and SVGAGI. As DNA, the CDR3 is TGTGCCAGCAGTCTCCCGAGCTCCTACAATGAGCAGTTCTTC. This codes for CASSLPSSYNEQFF.

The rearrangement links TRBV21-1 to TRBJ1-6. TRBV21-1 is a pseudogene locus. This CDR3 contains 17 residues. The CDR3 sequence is CASSKAPIWTYNSPLHF. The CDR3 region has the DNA TGTGCCAGCAGCAAAGCGCCCATCTGGACCTATAATTCACCCCTCCACTTT.

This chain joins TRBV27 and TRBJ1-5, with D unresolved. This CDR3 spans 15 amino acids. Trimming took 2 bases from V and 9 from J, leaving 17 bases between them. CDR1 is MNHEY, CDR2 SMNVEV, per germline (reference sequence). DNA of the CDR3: TGTGCCAGCAGTTTAACCCCCTTGACCGGGCCGCCCCAGCATTTT. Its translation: CASSLTPLTGPPQHF.

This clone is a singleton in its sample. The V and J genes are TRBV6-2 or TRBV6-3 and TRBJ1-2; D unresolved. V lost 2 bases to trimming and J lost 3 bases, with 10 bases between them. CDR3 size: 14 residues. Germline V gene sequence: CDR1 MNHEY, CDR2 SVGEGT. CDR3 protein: CASSYDGADYGYTF. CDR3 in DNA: TGTGCCAGCAGTTACGACGGAGCGGACTATGGCTACACCTTC.

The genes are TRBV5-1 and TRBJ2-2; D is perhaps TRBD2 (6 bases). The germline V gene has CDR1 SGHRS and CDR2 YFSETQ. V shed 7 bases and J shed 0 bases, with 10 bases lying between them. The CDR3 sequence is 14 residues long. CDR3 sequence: CASQGEANTGELFF. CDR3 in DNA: TGCGCCAGCCAAGGGGAGGCGAACACCGGGGAGCTGTTTTTT.

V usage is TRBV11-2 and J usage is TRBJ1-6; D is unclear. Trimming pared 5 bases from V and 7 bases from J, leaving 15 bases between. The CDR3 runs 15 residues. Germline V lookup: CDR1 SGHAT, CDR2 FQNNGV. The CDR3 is CASSPGSVNNSPLHF. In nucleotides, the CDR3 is TGTGCCAGCAGCCCAGGATCGGTAAACAATTCACCCCTCCACTTT. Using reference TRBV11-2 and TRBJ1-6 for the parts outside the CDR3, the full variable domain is EAGVAQSPRYKIIEKRQSVAFWCNPISGHATLYWYQQILGQGPKLLIQFQNNGVVDDSQLPKDRFSAERLKGVDSTLKIQPAKLEDSAVYLCASSPGSVNNSPLHFGNGTRLTVT.

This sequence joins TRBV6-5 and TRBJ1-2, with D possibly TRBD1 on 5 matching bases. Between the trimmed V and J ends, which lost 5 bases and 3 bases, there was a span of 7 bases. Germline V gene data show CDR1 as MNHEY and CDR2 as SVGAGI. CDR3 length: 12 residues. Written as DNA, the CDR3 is TGTGCCAGCAGTCCGGGGGACTATGGCTACACCTTC. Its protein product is CASSPGDYGYTF.

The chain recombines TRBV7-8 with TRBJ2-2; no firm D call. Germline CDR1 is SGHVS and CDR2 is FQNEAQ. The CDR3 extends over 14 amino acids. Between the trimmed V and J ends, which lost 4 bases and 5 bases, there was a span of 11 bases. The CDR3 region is CASSSHGRTGELFF. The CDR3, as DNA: TGTGCCAGCAGCTCCCACGGACGTACCGGGGAGCTGTTTTTT.

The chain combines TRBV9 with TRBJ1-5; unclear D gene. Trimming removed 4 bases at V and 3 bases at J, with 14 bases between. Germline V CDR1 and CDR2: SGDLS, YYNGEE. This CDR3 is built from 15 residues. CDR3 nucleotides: TGTGCCAGCAGCTCCCACCCCGGGGACAATCAGCCCCAGCATTTT. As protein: CASSSHPGDNQPQHF.

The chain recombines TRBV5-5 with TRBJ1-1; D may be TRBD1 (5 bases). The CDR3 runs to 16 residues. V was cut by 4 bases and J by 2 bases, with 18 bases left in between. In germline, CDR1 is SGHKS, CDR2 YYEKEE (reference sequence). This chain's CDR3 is CASSTTSARANTEAFF. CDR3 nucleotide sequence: TGTGCCAGCAGCACCACTTCCGCCAGGGCAAACACTGAAGCTTTCTTT. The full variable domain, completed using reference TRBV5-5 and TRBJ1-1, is DAGVTQSPTHLIKTRGQQVTLRCSPISGHKSVSWYQQVLGQGPQFIFQYYEKEERGRGNFPDRFSARQFPNYSSELNVNALLLGDSALYLCASSTTSARANTEAFFGQGTRLTVV.

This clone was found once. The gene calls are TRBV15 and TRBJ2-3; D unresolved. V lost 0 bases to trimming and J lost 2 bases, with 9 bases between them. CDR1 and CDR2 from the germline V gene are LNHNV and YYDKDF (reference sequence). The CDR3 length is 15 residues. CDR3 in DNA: TGTGCCACCAGCAGAGATTTCCAGGACACAGATACGCAGTATTTT. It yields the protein CATSRDFQDTDTQYF.

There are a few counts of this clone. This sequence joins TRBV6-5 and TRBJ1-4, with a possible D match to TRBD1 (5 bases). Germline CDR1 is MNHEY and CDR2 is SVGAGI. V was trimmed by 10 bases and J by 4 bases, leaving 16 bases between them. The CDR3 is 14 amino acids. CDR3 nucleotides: TGTGCCACTGCTCCCGGGGCCCTTAATGAAAAACTGTTTTTT. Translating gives CATAPGALNEKLFF.

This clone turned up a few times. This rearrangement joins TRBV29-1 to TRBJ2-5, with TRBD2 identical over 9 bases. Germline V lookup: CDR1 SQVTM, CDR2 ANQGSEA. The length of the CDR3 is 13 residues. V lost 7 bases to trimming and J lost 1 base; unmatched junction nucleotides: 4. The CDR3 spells CSDRGLAQETQYF. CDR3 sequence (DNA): TGCAGCGACCGGGGACTAGCCCAAGAGACCCAGTACTTC.

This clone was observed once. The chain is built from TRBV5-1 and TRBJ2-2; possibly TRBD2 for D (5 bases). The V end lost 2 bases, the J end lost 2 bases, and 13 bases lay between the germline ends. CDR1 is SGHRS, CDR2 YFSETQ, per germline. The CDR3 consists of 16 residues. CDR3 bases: TGCGCCAGCAGCTTCCGGTGGAGCGGTAACACCGGGGAGCTGTTTTTT. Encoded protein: CASSFRWSGNTGELFF.

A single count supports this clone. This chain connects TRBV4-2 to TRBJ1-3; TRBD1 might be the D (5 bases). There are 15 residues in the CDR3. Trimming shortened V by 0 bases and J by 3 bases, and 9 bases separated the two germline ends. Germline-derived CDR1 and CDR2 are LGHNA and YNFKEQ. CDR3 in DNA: TGTGCCAGCAGCCAAGATTTTGGGGGTGGAAACACCATATATTTT. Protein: CASSQDFGGGNTIYF.

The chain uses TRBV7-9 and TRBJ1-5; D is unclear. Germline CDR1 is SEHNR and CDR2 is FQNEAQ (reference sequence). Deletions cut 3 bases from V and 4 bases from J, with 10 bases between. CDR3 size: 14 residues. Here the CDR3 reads CASSFNSPNQPQHF. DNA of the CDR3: TGTGCCAGCAGCTTCAACAGCCCGAATCAGCCCCAGCATTTT.

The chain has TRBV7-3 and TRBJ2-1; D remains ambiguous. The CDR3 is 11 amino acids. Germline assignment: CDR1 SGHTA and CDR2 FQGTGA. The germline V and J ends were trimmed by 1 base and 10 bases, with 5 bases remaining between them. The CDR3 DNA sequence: TGTGCCAGCAGCTTAAGTGGGGAGCAGTTCTTC. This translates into CASSLSGEQFF.

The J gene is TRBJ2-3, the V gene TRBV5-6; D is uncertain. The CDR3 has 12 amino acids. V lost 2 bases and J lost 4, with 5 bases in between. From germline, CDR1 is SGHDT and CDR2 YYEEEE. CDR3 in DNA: TGTGCCAGCAGCTTCCGTCCAGATACGCAGTATTTT. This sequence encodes CASSFRPDTQYF.

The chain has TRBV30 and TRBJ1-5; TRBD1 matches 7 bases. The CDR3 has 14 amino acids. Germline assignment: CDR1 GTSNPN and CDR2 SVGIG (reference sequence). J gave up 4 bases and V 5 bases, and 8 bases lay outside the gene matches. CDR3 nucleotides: TGTGCCTGGGATCCGGGACAGAGAAATCAGCCCCAGCATTTT. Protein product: CAWDPGQRNQPQHF.